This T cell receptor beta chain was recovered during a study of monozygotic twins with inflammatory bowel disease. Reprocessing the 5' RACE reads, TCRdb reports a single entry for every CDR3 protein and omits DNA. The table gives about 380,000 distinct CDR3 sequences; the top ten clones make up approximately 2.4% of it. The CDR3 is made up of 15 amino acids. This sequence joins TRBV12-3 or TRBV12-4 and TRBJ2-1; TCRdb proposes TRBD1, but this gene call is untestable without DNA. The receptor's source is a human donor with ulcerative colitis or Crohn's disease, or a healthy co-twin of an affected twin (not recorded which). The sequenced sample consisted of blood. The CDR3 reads CASSHRDRAYNEQFF.